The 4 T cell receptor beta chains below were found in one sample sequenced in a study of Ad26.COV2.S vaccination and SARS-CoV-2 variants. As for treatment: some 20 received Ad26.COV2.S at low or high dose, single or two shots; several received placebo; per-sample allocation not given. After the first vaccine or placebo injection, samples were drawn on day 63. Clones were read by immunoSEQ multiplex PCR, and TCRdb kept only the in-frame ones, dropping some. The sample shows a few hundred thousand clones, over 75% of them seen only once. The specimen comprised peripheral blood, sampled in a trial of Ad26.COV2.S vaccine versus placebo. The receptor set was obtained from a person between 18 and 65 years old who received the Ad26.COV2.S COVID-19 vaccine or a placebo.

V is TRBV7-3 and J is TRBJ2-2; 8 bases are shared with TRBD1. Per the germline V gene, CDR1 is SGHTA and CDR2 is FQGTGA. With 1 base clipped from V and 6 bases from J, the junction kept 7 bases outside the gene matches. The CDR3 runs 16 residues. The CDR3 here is CASSLKGQGTSGELFF. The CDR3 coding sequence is TGTGCCAGCAGCTTAAAAGGACAGGGAACTTCCGGGGAGCTGTTTTTT.

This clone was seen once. The CDR3 nucleotides read TGTGCCAGCAGCGCAACCGTTCTATCCTCCTACGAGCAGTACTTC. Encoded protein: CASSATVLSSYEQYF. This chain joins TRBV2 and TRBJ2-7; D not resolved. Germline-derived CDR1 and CDR2 are SNHLY and FYNNEI. This CDR3 is built from 15 residues. Trimming removed 6 bases at V and 0 bases at J, with 15 bases between.

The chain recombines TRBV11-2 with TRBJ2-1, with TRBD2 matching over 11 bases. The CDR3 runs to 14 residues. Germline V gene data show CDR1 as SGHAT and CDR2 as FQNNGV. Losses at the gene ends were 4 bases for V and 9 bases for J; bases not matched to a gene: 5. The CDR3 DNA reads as TGTGCCAGCAGCTGGACCGGGACTAGCGGTGAGCAGTTCTTC. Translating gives CASSWTGTSGEQFF.

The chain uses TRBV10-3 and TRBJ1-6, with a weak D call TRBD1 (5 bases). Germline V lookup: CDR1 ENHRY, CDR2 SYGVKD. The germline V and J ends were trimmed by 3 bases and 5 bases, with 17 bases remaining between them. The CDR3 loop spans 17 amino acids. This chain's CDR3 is CAISDLGVGLDNSPLHF. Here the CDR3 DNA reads TGTGCCATCAGTGATCTGGGGGTCGGGCTGGATAATTCACCCCTCCACTTT.